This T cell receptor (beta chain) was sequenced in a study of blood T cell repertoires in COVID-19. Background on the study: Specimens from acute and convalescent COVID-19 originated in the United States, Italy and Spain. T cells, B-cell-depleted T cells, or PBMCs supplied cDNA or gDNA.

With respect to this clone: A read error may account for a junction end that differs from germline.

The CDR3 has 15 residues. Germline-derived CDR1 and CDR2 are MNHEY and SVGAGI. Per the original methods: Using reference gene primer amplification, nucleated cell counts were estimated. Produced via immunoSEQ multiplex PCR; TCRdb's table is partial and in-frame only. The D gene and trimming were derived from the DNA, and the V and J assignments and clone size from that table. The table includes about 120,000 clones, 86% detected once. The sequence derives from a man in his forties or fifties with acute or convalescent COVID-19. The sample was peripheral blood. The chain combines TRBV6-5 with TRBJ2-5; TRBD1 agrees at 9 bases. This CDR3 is CASSDSQGAGETQYF. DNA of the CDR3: TGTGCCAGCAGTGACTCACAGGGGGCAGGGGAGACCCAGTACTTC.